The T cell receptor beta chain described here comes from a study of T-cell reconstitution after alpha-beta-depleted transplantation in children. Of note for this clonotype: Its antigen is still unknown.

Preparing the TCRbeta library involved the use of unique molecular identifiers. TCRdb analysed the PCR reads with MiXCR anew, one entry per CDR3 protein. This sample has about a million distinct CDR3 sequences, with about 30% found just once. With 3 bases removed from V and 5 bases from J, the gap between germline ends came to 12 bases. The CDR3 consists of 14 residues. Germline V gene data show CDR1 as SGHTA and CDR2 as FQGTGA. Overall study results and limits: Elevated TCRbeta diversity at day 60 was traced, in some patients, to surviving recipient T cells and thymic progenitors. T-cell counts and diversity at one year following transplant were attributed mainly to newly produced T cells.

This clonotype was sampled from a boy under two years old who had a stem cell transplant for SCID, so the T cells may come from the graft donor. Sequences were derived from PBMCs, mostly from graft donor cells, sampled 360 days after TCRalphabeta/CD19-depleted stem cell transplant. The chain uses TRBV7-3 and TRBJ2-3; possibly TRBD2 for D (6 bases). CDR3 region: CASSFYGGRDTQYF. DNA for the CDR3: TGTGCCAGCAGCTTCTATGGGGGGAGAGATACGCAGTATTTT.